The rows below give T cell receptor beta chains drawn from one sample of a study of OX40 agonist ivuxolimab in advanced cancers. Repertoires were generated with immunoSEQ multiplex PCR, while TCRdb's copy carries only in-frame clones and drops some. The sample contains around 58,000 clones, about 89% of which appear only once. The source material was CD4+ or CD8+ T cells sorted from blood, sampled in a trial of the OX40 agonist ivuxolimab. These receptor sequences come from an adult with an advanced solid tumor such as melanoma, head and neck, liver or kidney cancer. The CDR3 runs from the conserved cysteine through the conserved F or W. A D gene is named only where the DNA matches it firmly. Clone size appears in some rows only: once, few, many, or a class for an expanded clone.

cdr3_length	clone_size	d_call	v_call	j_call	cdr3_nt	cdr3_aa
17	.	.	TRBV2	TRBJ2-4	TGTGCCAGCAGTGAAGTCGGCCCAGGGACAAAGTTCGACATTCAGTACTTC	CASSEVGPGTKFDIQYF
15	.	TRBD1	TRBV5-1	TRBJ1-5	TGCGCCAGCAGTCCCGGGACAGGGTCGGGTCAGCCCCAGCATTTT	CASSPGTGSGQPQHF
13	once	.	TRBV4-1	TRBJ1-1	TGCGCCAGCAGCCAAGATTTCAGGCCGGCGGCTTTCTTT	CASSQDFRPAAFF
14	.	.	TRBV5-1	TRBJ2-5	TGCGCCAGCAGGGCGGAGACGTACCAAGAGACCCAGTACTTC	CASRAETYQETQYF
17	.	.	TRBV7-9	TRBJ1-5	TGTGCCAGCAGCTCGTTCAACAGGCTGGGGGTCAATCAGCCCCAGCATTTT	CASSSFNRLGVNQPQHF
12	.	TRBD1	TRBV6-1	TRBJ1-4	TGTGCCAACAGGGGTGTGGATGAAAAACTGTTTTTT	CANRGVDEKLFF
12	once	.	TRBV4-2	TRBJ2-1	TGTGCCAGCAGCCAAGGGTTCAATGAGCAGTTCTTC	CASSQGFNEQFF
15	once	TRBD2	TRBV30	TRBJ2-7	TGTGCCTGGAGTGTACCGATGGGAGGGCCCTACGAGCAGTACTTC	CAWSVPMGGPYEQYF
14	.	.	TRBV4-2	TRBJ2-7	TGTGCCAGCAGCTATACGGACAGTAACTACGGGCAGTACTTC	CASSYTDSNYGQYF
13	.	.	TRBV9	TRBJ1-5	TGTGCCAGCAGCGGTACAGGGAATCAGCCCCAGCATTTT	CASSGTGNQPQHF
12	.	TRBD1	TRBV6-1	TRBJ1-2	TGTGCCAGCAACCCGACAGGGGGAGGCTACACCTTC	CASNPTGGGYTF
15	.	TRBD2	TRBV7-3	TRBJ2-2	TGTGCCAGCAGCTCCGGCGGGAGTAGATCCGGGGAGCTGTTTTTT	CASSSGGSRSGELFF
13	.	TRBD1	TRBV7-2	TRBJ2-7	TGTGCCAGCAGCGTTCGACAGGGGGGCGAGCAGTACTTC	CASSVRQGGEQYF
11	.	.	TRBV5-1	TRBJ2-7	TGCGCCAGTGGGAGCTCCTACGAGCAGTACTTC	CASGSSYEQYF
15	.	.	TRBV6-5	TRBJ2-7	TGTGCCAGCAGACCCCGACAGGTAAAGAAGTCCGAGCAGTACTTC	CASRPRQVKKSEQYF
13	.	.	TRBV5-1	TRBJ1-6	TGCGCCAGCAGGAGGTCACCAGATTCACCCCTCCACTTT	CASRRSPDSPLHF
14	.	.	TRBV29-1	TRBJ2-6	TGCAGCGTCGACGGGAGCTCTGGGGCCAACGTCCTGACTTTC	CSVDGSSGANVLTF
15	.	TRBD1	TRBV19	TRBJ1-5	TGTGCCAGTAGAACTGGACAGGGAGGGTATCAGCCCCAGCATTTT	CASRTGQGGYQPQHF
16	.	TRBD2	TRBV28	TRBJ2-1	TGTGCCAGCAGTTCCTTAACTAGCGGGACTTTCAATGAGCAGTTCTTC	CASSSLTSGTFNEQFF
14	.	TRBD2	TRBV11-2	TRBJ2-1	TGTGCCAGCAGCTTAGAACCGGGGGGAGGTGAGCAGTTCTTC	CASSLEPGGGEQFF
15	.	.	TRBV9	TRBJ1-5	TGTGCCAGCAGCGGGGGTGGGCAGAGCAATCAGCCCCAGCATTTT	CASSGGGQSNQPQHF
12	.	TRBD1	TRBV28	TRBJ1-2	TGTGCCAGCAGTGGACAGGGGAATGGCTACACCTTC	CASSGQGNGYTF
13	.	.	TRBV2	TRBJ1-1	TGTGCCAGCAGCATGGATATGAACACTGAAGCTTTCTTT	CASSMDMNTEAFF
13	.	.	TRBV2	TRBJ1-1	TGTGCCAGCAGTGAAGAGGCCGTTAGTGAAGCTTTCTTT	CASSEEAVSEAFF
15	.	TRBD1	TRBV10-3	TRBJ1-3	TGTGCCATCAGTGATCCGACAGGGGATGGAAACACCATATATTTT	CAISDPTGDGNTIYF
15	.	TRBD1	TRBV19	TRBJ1-2	TGTGCCAGTACCATGGGGACAGGGGGTGCCTATGACTACACCTTC	CASTMGTGGAYDYTF
15	once	TRBD1	TRBV11-3	TRBJ2-3	TGTGCCAGCAGCTTGGGCAGGGGGCAAACAGATACGCAGTATTTT	CASSLGRGQTDTQYF
13	.	.	TRBV5-5	TRBJ1-5	TGTGCCAGCAGCCCCTCAGGGGACCAGCCCCAGCATTTT	CASSPSGDQPQHF
13	.	.	TRBV6-6	TRBJ1-6	TGTGCCAGCAGCGTACAGCGAAATTCACCCCTCCACTTT	CASSVQRNSPLHF
13	.	.	TRBV7-9	TRBJ2-7	TGTGCCAGCAGCTGGAGTAGCAAAGACGAGCAGTACTTC	CASSWSSKDEQYF
10	.	.	TRBV6-1	TRBJ2-7	TGTGCCAGCAGGGAGGAAGAGCAGTACTTC	CASREEEQYF
15	.	.	TRBV28	TRBJ2-3	TGTGCCAGCAGTTTAGCGGGATACAGCTCAGATACGCAGTATTTT	CASSLAGYSSDTQYF
14	.	TRBD2	TRBV5-1	TRBJ2-3	TGCGCCAGCAGCCTGCGGGGGACTACAGATACGCAGTATTTT	CASSLRGTTDTQYF
13	once	.	TRBV5-1	TRBJ2-3	TGCGCCAGCTACCTTGATAGCACAGATACGCAGTATTTT	CASYLDSTDTQYF
13	.	.	TRBV7-2	TRBJ1-2	TGTGCCAGCAGCTTACCCGGACCTGCGATTTACACCTTC	CASSLPGPAIYTF
15	once	TRBD1	TRBV6-5	TRBJ1-2	TGTGCCAGCAGATCCGGGACAGGGAGAAACTATGGCTACACCTTC	CASRSGTGRNYGYTF
15	.	TRBD2	TRBV7-2	TRBJ2-7	TGTGCCAGCAGCTTAATGTCTAGCGGGAGTGGAGAGCAGTACTTC	CASSLMSSGSGEQYF